This T cell receptor (beta chain) was profiled in a study of cytomegalovirus exposure and HLA in healthy donors. Whole-study findings and limits: In a later analysis, TCR beta V- and J-gene trimming showed a link to a missense DCLRE1C variant.

Germline CDR1 MNHNY, CDR2 SVGAGI (reference sequence). The CDR3 sequence is 14 residues long. V was cut by 4 bases and J by 1 base, with 10 bases left in between. The table lists this clone with a count of one. Antigen: not known. The primer mix had 60 Vbeta and 13 Jbeta primers. Repertoires were generated with immunoSEQ multiplex PCR, while TCRdb's copy carries only in-frame clones and drops some. The sample yields about 160,000 clones, approximately 80% seen once. Specimen: PBMCs. The receptor was isolated from a young man in good health and CMV-seronegative. The V call is TRBV6-6, the J call TRBJ2-5; weak D call: TRBD1 (6 bases). As DNA, the CDR3 is TGTGCCAGCAGTTTTCACAGGGTCCAAGAGACCCAGTACTTC. This sequence encodes CASSFHRVQETQYF.